Listed below are T cell receptor beta chains from one sample, sequenced in a study of CD8+ T cells in alopecia areata. Repertoires were generated with immunoSEQ multiplex PCR, while TCRdb's copy carries only in-frame clones and drops some. The repertoire holds over 90,000 clones, around 84% seen once, with 8.5% to 14% in the top ten. The sequenced sample was CD8+ T cells sorted from blood, obtained at approximately week 31, from a patient treated with tofacitinib. These receptors were taken from a human donor with alopecia areata. Both conserved end residues are part of each CDR3. Fields, in order: D gene, J gene, V gene, clone size, CDR3 protein, CDR3 DNA. D genes are given only for firm matches. Size tells how often a clone was seen (once, few, many) or the class of an expanded clone, and some rows leave it out.

TRBD1,TRBJ2-1,TRBV2,.,CASSERDRGHNEQFF,TGTGCCAGCAGTGAACGGGACAGGGGTCACAATGAGCAGTTCTTC
.,TRBJ2-3,TRBV19,once,CASGRISTDTQYF,TGTGCCAGTGGGCGGATTAGCACAGATACGCAGTATTTT
.,TRBJ2-5,TRBV7-9,.,CASSLDRETQYF,TGTGCCAGCAGCTTAGACAGGGAGACCCAGTACTTC
.,TRBJ2-3,TRBV30,.,CAWSVGSGTDTQYF,TGTGCCTGGAGTGTGGGGTCGGGCACAGATACGCAGTATTTT
.,TRBJ2-7,TRBV29-1,.,CSVEVQSSYEQYF,TGCAGCGTTGAGGTACAGAGCTCCTACGAGCAGTACTTC
.,TRBJ2-1,TRBV7-9,.,CASSRGTFEQFF,TGTGCCAGCAGCCGTGGGACTTTTGAGCAGTTCTTC
TRBD2,TRBJ2-1,TRBV27,.,CASSPLAEMGNEQFF,TGTGCCAGCAGTCCTCTAGCGGAGATGGGCAATGAGCAGTTCTTC
.,TRBJ1-6,TRBV27,.,CASSSSGRSYNSPLHF,TGTGCCAGCAGTTCCTCGGGCCGATCCTATAATTCACCCCTCCACTTT
.,TRBJ2-1,TRBV2,once,CASRSSYYNEQFF,TGTGCCAGCAGATCGAGCTACTACAATGAGCAGTTCTTC
.,TRBJ1-3,TRBV4-1,.,CASSLGTPDTIYF,TGCGCCAGCAGCCTCGGGACTCCGGACACCATATATTTT
.,TRBJ2-2,TRBV15,.,CATSRDRDYPGELFF,TGTGCCACCAGCAGAGACAGGGATTATCCCGGGGAGCTGTTTTTT
.,TRBJ1-2,TRBV29-1,.,CSAFETGSVGYGYTF,TGCAGCGCCTTCGAGACCGGATCGGTAGGGTATGGCTACACCTTC
.,TRBJ2-7,TRBV7-8,.,CASSLYGTLEEQYF,TGTGCCAGCAGCTTATACGGCACCCTTGAAGAGCAGTACTTC
TRBD1,TRBJ2-7,TRBV2,.,CASSPLGQGASNYEQYF,TGTGCCAGCAGTCCCCTGGGACAGGGGGCCTCTAACTACGAGCAGTACTTC
.,TRBJ2-3,TRBV29-1,once,CSVEASGGVTDTQYF,TGCAGCGTTGAAGCCAGTGGAGGAGTCACAGATACGCAGTATTTT
TRBD1,TRBJ2-7,TRBV27,.,CASSVGQVSSYEQYF,TGTGCCAGCAGTGTTGGACAGGTGTCCTCCTACGAGCAGTACTTC
.,TRBJ2-2,TRBV6-5,.,CASSYPYGGELFF,TGTGCCAGCAGTTACCCCTATGGCGGGGAGCTGTTTTTT